This TCR beta chain was found in a study of shared clonotypes between healthy human individuals. Produced via immunoSEQ multiplex PCR; TCRdb's table is partial and in-frame only. The sample shows about 1.1 million clones, around 78% of them seen only once. Partitioning of CD4+ cells yielded a CD45RA+ naive subset and a CD45RA-negative memory subset. The ends lost 11 bases at V and 0 bases at J; junction bases unmatched: 10. The germline CDR1 and CDR2 sequences are ENHRY and SYGVKD. The CDR3 covers 15 residues. Sequencing input: memory CD4+ T cells from PBMCs. As for subset: CD45RA-negative fraction. The chain recombines TRBV10-3 with TRBJ2-7; 10 bases are shared with TRBD2. The TCR sequence derives from a man aged 18 to 30 in good health. Some clones in this sample may be carry-over from other donors' samples. The CDR3 DNA is TGTGCCGTTTCCGCTGGACTAGCGGACTCCTACGAGCAGTACTTC. Translating it yields CAVSAGLADSYEQYF.